Below, 31 T cell receptor beta chains from the same sample are listed, as sequenced in a study of beta chain features in type 1 diabetes. Overall study findings and caveats: Shortening that was moderate but significant affected the TCRB CDR3s of Type 1 diabetes patients in all four CD4+ subsets.

Antigens of these TCRs are unknown. Expressed TCRB transcripts were sequenced, since all the RNA that had been isolated was reverse transcribed. Assay used: immunoSEQ multiplex PCR; TCRdb lists only in-frame clones, some missing. The sample consists of approximately 600,000 clones, 9.5% to 15% of them appearing once. The sequencing input was naive CD4+ T cells from blood. The source of these receptors is a man aged 25 to 40 with type 1 diabetes.

The J gene is TRBJ2-7, the V gene TRBV28; either TRBD1 or TRBD2 may supply D (5 bases each). With 5 bases removed from V and 3 bases from J, the gap between germline ends came to 11 bases. The CDR3 totals 13 residues. Germline V CDR1 and CDR2: MDHEN, SYDVKM. The CDR3 loop is CASSRGPYYEQYF. In DNA form, the CDR3 reads TGTGCCAGCAGTAGGGGACCGTACTACGAGCAGTACTTC.

The chain recombines TRBV4-1 with TRBJ1-4; 7 bases match TRBD1. Unmatched junction bases numbered 11, after V lost 4 bases and J lost 0 bases. The CDR3 runs 18 residues. Germline-derived CDR1 and CDR2 are MGHRA and YSYEKL. CDR3 coding DNA: TGCGCCAGCAGCCCTTTGGACAGGCGGTCCGCAACTAATGAAAAACTGTTTTTT. This translates into CASSPLDRRSATNEKLFF.

This clone appeared a few times. J is TRBJ2-2 and V is TRBV19, with D maybe TRBD1 (6 bases). Trimming shortened V by 5 bases and J by 1 base, and 11 bases separated the two germline ends. Germline V gene data show CDR1 as LNHDA and CDR2 as SQIVND (reference sequence). This CDR3 contains 15 residues. CDR3: CASSVSRGNTGELFF. The DNA of the CDR3 is TGTGCCAGTAGTGTTTCCAGGGGGAACACCGGGGAGCTGTTTTTT. Combining the CDR3 with reference TRBV19 and TRBJ2-2 gives the whole variable domain DGGITQSPKYLFRKEGQNVTLSCEQNLNHDAMYWYRQDPGQGLRLIYYSQIVNDFQKGDIAEGYSVSREKKESFPLTVTSAQKNPTAFYLCASSVSRGNTGELFFGEGSRLTVL.

This clone was counted only a few times. The chain recombines TRBV4-1 with TRBJ1-6; 7 bases map to TRBD1. Germline CDR1 and CDR2: MGHRA and YSYEKL. The CDR3 runs 17 residues. The trim removed 3 bases at V and 5 bases at J, leaving 10 bases unmatched. CDR3 residues: CASSQLPGQNNNSPLHF. The CDR3 nucleotides are TGCGCCAGCAGCCAGTTACCGGGACAGAACAATAATTCACCCCTCCACTTT.

The chain recombines TRBV7-9 with TRBJ2-1, with D maybe TRBD2 (6 bases). V was clipped by 2 bases and J by 9 bases, with 14 bases between them. The CDR3 contains 14 residues. Germline loops: CDR1 SEHNR, CDR2 FQNEAQ (reference sequence). The DNA for the CDR3 is TGTGCCAGCAGCTTACTGGGGGGAGGTGGTGAGCAGTTCTTC. It is translated as CASSLLGGGGEQFF.

This clone has only a few counts. V and J are TRBV29-1 and TRBJ1-4; 11 nucleotides line up with TRBD1. Germline lookup yields CDR1 SQVTM and CDR2 ANQGSEA. J lost 6 bases, V lost 8 bases, and 8 bases had no gene match. This CDR3 region has 14 residues. The CDR3 bases are TGCAGCATAGGACAGGGGGCAGGTGATGAAAAACTGTTTTTT. This codes for CSIGQGAGDEKLFF.

This clone occurred a few times. The chain couples TRBV9 to TRBJ2-5, with D tentatively TRBD2 (6 bases). V was clipped by 0 bases and J by 3 bases, with 9 bases between them. The CDR3 length is 14 residues. Looked up from germline, CDR1 is SGDLS and CDR2 is YYNGEE. The CDR3 nucleotides read TGTGCCAGCAGCGTAGGGTGGGGGGAAGAGACCCAGTACTTC. It encodes CASSVGWGEETQYF.

This clone was observed a few times. The V call is TRBV28, the J call TRBJ2-5, with 8 bases lining up with TRBD2. Germline V gives CDR1 MDHEN, CDR2 SYDVKM. V gave up 9 bases and J gave up 3 bases; unmatched junction bases: 9. The CDR3 is made up of 14 amino acids. This chain's CDR3 is CARRDGRAKETQYF. CDR3 sequence (DNA): TGTGCCAGGCGGGACGGGAGGGCCAAAGAGACCCAGTACTTC.

This clone occurred a few times. This chain connects TRBV18 to TRBJ2-1, with D possibly TRBD1 on 5 matching bases. Deletions cut 5 bases from V and 8 bases from J, with 13 bases between. This CDR3 is built from 13 residues. From germline, CDR1 is KGHSH and CDR2 LQKENI. This CDR3 is CASSGVRVDEQFF. The CDR3 bases are TGTGCCAGCTCAGGGGTCAGGGTTGATGAGCAGTTCTTC. Variable domain in full (rest from reference TRBV18 and TRBJ2-1): NAGVMQNPRHLVRRRGQEARLRCSPMKGHSHVYWYRQLPEEGLKFMVYLQKENIIDESGMPKERFSAEFPKEGPSILRIQQVVRGDSAAYFCASSGVRVDEQFFGPGTRLTVL.

V is TRBV5-1 and J is TRBJ2-3, with 11 bases matching TRBD2. The germline V gene has CDR1 SGHRS and CDR2 YFSETQ. V was pared by 3 bases and J by 1 base, with 4 bases of the junction left unmatched. The CDR3 spans 16 residues. This CDR3 reads CASSWATSGGTDTQYF. The DNA of the CDR3 is TGCGCCAGCAGCTGGGCGACTAGCGGGGGCACAGATACGCAGTATTTT.

In DNA form, the CDR3 reads TGTGCCAGCAGCCCTCAGGGGGCAGGTAATGAAAAACTGTTTTTT. As protein: CASSPQGAGNEKLFF. The chain carries TRBV9 and TRBJ1-4; 8 positions agree with TRBD1. The CDR3 sequence is 15 residues long. Looked up from germline, CDR1 is SGDLS and CDR2 is YYNGEE. J was trimmed by 4 bases and V by 4 bases; bases with no gene match: 6.

This CDR3 is CASSLDRERGYTF. In DNA form, the CDR3 reads TGTGCCAGCAGTCTGGACAGGGAACGTGGCTACACCTTC. The rearrangement links TRBV7-2 to TRBJ1-2; 8 bases are shared with TRBD1. Germline V gene data show CDR1 as SGHTA and CDR2 as FQGNSA. The CDR3 is made up of 13 amino acids. Trimming cost V 6 bases and J 7 bases; bases outside gene matches: 7.

This sequence joins TRBV7-6 and TRBJ2-1; tentative D call: TRBD2 (5 bases). In germline, CDR1 is SGHVS, CDR2 FNYEAQ. V lost 4 bases, J lost 7 bases, and 14 bases lay in between. This CDR3 contains 14 residues. The CDR3: CASSSGTRSNEQFF. CDR3 in DNA: TGTGCCAGCAGCTCTGGAACTAGGTCGAATGAGCAGTTCTTC.

This clone was observed a few times. The chain carries TRBV4-3 and TRBJ1-2; possibly TRBD1 for D (5 bases). Germline V gives CDR1 LGHNA, CDR2 YSLEER. This CDR3 comprises 15 residues. V was trimmed by 1 base and J by 3 bases, leaving 12 bases between them. DNA for the CDR3: TGCGCCAGCAGCCAAGTAGCGGAGGGGCACTATGGCTACACCTTC. The encoded protein is CASSQVAEGHYGYTF.

The J gene is TRBJ2-7, the V gene TRBV4-3; D is tentatively TRBD1 or TRBD2 (6 bases each). This CDR3 comprises 15 residues. Trimming took off 3 bases at V and 3 bases at J, with 15 bases between the two ends. Per germline, CDR1 LGHNA and CDR2 YSLEER. CDR3 protein: CASSHAGQSLYEQYF. DNA of the CDR3: TGCGCCAGCAGCCACGCGGGACAATCCCTCTACGAGCAGTACTTC.

For this clone: Given a much more abundant clone one base away, this may be a read error. The chain recombines TRBV7-3 with TRBJ2-3; the D gene is possibly TRBD2 (6 bases). Germline loops: CDR1 SGHTA, CDR2 FQGTGA. The V and J ends lost 2 bases and 0 bases respectively, with 6 bases between them. The CDR3 totals 14 residues. The CDR3: CASSLAGSTDTQYF. CDR3 DNA: TGTGCCAGCAGCTTAGCGGGGAGCACAGATACGCAGTATTTT.

The rearrangement links TRBV7-9 to TRBJ1-1; no firm D call. Germline loops: CDR1 SEHNR, CDR2 FQNEAQ (reference sequence). The CDR3 totals 12 residues. V lost 2 bases and J 8 bases, leaving 9 bases between the germline ends. This chain's CDR3 is CASSLISEEAFF. In nucleotides, the CDR3 is TGTGCCAGCAGCTTAATCTCGGAAGAAGCTTTCTTT.

The rearrangement joins TRBV7-9 to TRBJ1-4; TRBD1 matches 9 bases. CDR1 and CDR2 from the germline V gene are SEHNR and FQNEAQ (reference sequence). After removal of 3 bases from V and 4 bases from J, the junction contained 3 bases not matched to a gene. This CDR3 comprises 15 residues. The CDR3 region has the DNA TGTGCCAGCAGCTTCCTGACAGGGGGTAATGAAAAACTGTTTTTT. This codes for CASSFLTGGNEKLFF.

V gene TRBV5-4 combines with J gene TRBJ2-4; TRBD2 matches at 10 bases. Germline V gene lookup returns CDR1 SGHNT and CDR2 YYREEE (reference sequence). The CDR3 spans 15 residues. V gave up 0 bases and J gave up 7 bases; unmatched junction bases: 4. The CDR3 loop is CASSLASSGGNIQYF. The CDR3 nucleotides read TGTGCCAGCAGCTTGGCGTCTAGCGGGGGTAACATTCAGTACTTC. The full variable domain, rest sourced from reference TRBV5-4 and TRBJ2-4, is ETGVTQSPTHLIKTRGQQVTLRCSSQSGHNTVSWYQQALGQGPQFIFQYYREEENGRGNFPPRFSGLQFPNYSSELNVNALELDDSALYLCASSLASSGGNIQYFGAGTRLSVL.

This clone was seen a few times. J is TRBJ2-2 and V is TRBV19, with D hard to call. In germline, CDR1 is LNHDA, CDR2 SQIVND (reference sequence). This CDR3 has 11 residues. The germline V and J ends were trimmed by 1 base and 8 bases, with 2 bases remaining between them. The CDR3 sequence: CASSIVGELFF. The DNA for the CDR3 is TGTGCCAGTAGTATAGTAGGGGAGCTGTTTTTT.

The chain carries TRBV4-2 and TRBJ2-2; no clear D. Looked up from germline, CDR1 is LGHNA and CDR2 is YNFKEQ. The CDR3 spans 14 residues. Trimming stripped 0 bases from V and 2 bases from J, with 4 bases between. The CDR3 spells CASSQDRNTGELFF. DNA of the CDR3: TGTGCCAGCAGCCAAGATAGAAACACCGGGGAGCTGTTTTTT.

This clone was seen a handful of times. Additional DNA sequences in this sample encode the identical CDR3. The chain combines TRBV18 with TRBJ1-4; D is uncertain. The V and J ends lost 3 bases and 0 bases respectively, with 8 bases between them. In germline, CDR1 is KGHSH, CDR2 LQKENI. The CDR3 length is 15 residues. The CDR3, as DNA: TGTGCCAGCTCACCTCCTAGAACAACTAATGAAAAACTGTTTTTT. Its translation is CASSPPRTTNEKLFF.

The gene calls are TRBV9 and TRBJ2-1; D ambiguous. The CDR3 sequence is 13 residues long. Trimming left V 1 base short and J 2 bases short, with 4 bases between. Germline-derived CDR1 and CDR2 are SGDLS and YYNGEE. The CDR3 nucleotides read TGTGCCAGCAGCGTAACGCCCTACAATGAGCAGTTCTTC. Translation gives CASSVTPYNEQFF.

This clone has more than one count but fewer than ten. The chain carries TRBV9 and TRBJ2-3; TRBD1 aligns across 8 bases. The V segment lost 4 bases and the J segment 8 bases; nucleotides outside the gene matches: 9. The CDR3 sequence is 14 residues long. Germline V CDR1 and CDR2: SGDLS, YYNGEE. DNA of the CDR3: TGTGCCAGCAGCCCCGCCCAGGGGGCCCTTACGCAGTATTTT. Protein: CASSPAQGALTQYF.

This rearrangement joins TRBV9 to TRBJ2-3; possibly TRBD1 for D (5 bases). Germline V gene data show CDR1 as SGDLS and CDR2 as YYNGEE. V was pared by 5 bases and J by 6 bases, with 19 bases between. The CDR3 loop spans 15 amino acids. The CDR3 coding sequence is TGTGCCAGCAGACTGACAGACTTCCCCCAGGATACGCAGTATTTT. It translates to CASRLTDFPQDTQYF.

This sequence joins TRBV27 and TRBJ2-7; TRBD2 aligns across 7 bases. Per the germline V gene, CDR1 is MNHEY and CDR2 is SMNVEV (reference sequence). CDR3 length: 15 residues. The junction had 9 bases not matched to a gene; V was cut back by 1 base and J by 6 bases. The CDR3 DNA is TGTGCCAGCAGTTTATGGGCTAGCGGCGTAGTCGAGCAGTACTTC. It yields the protein CASSLWASGVVEQYF.

Worth noting for this clone: This CDR3 is also generated by other DNA sequences in the sample. The chain is built from TRBV9 and TRBJ1-2, with TRBD1 matching 8 bases. The germline CDR1 and CDR2 sequences are SGDLS and YYNGEE. This CDR3 is built from 14 residues. Unmatched junction bases numbered 2, after V lost 0 bases and J lost 4 bases. In DNA form, the CDR3 reads TGTGCCAGCAGCGTAGAAGACAGGGGCTATGGCTACACCTTC. Its translation is CASSVEDRGYGYTF.

As concerns this clone: Additional DNA sequences in this sample encode the identical CDR3. The chain is built from TRBV7-2 and TRBJ2-5; tentatively, D is TRBD2 (5 bases). This CDR3 region has 14 residues. Germline CDR1 SGHTA, CDR2 FQGNSA. Trimming cost V 0 bases and J 2 bases, with 7 bases left between them. The CDR3 DNA is TGTGCCAGCAGCTTAGCCGGGATACAAGAGACCCAGTACTTC. Residues: CASSLAGIQETQYF.

This chain joins TRBV27 and TRBJ1-5; D not certain. The CDR3 contains 13 residues. Germline lookup yields CDR1 MNHEY and CDR2 SMNVEV (reference sequence). Trimming removed 8 bases from V and 5 bases from J, with 13 bases in between. The CDR3 reads CASAGVLDQPQHF. The CDR3 DNA follows: TGTGCCAGCGCTGGGGTCCTAGATCAGCCCCAGCATTTT.

The chain combines TRBV18 with TRBJ2-5; no clear D. Trimming left V 4 bases short and J 3 bases short, with 9 bases between. This CDR3 contains 13 residues. Germline V gene sequence: CDR1 KGHSH, CDR2 LQKENI. The CDR3 spells CASSLGRKETQYF. The CDR3 DNA reads as TGTGCCAGCTCACTGGGTAGAAAAGAGACCCAGTACTTC. The entire variable domain, with the rest obtained from reference TRBV18 and TRBJ2-5, is as follows: NAGVMQNPRHLVRRRGQEARLRCSPMKGHSHVYWYRQLPEEGLKFMVYLQKENIIDESGMPKERFSAEFPKEGPSILRIQQVVRGDSAAYFCASSLGRKETQYFGPGTRLLVL.

The V call is TRBV19, the J call TRBJ2-2, with unresolved D. The CDR3 sequence is 15 residues long. CDR1 and CDR2 (germline): LNHDA, SQIVND (reference sequence). The germline V and J ends were trimmed by 1 base and 5 bases, with 11 bases remaining between them. CDR3 sequence: CASSIGGTGTGELFF. CDR3 sequence (DNA): TGTGCCAGTAGTATAGGGGGTACCGGGACCGGGGAGCTGTTTTTT.